Shown below are 24 T cell receptor beta chains from a single sample sequenced in a study of blood T cell repertoires in COVID-19. TCRdb keeps only in-frame clones here, not all; method: immunoSEQ multiplex PCR. The sample lists about 270,000 clones, around 85% occurring once. Sample: peripheral blood. The source is a woman between 70 and 85 years old with acute or convalescent COVID-19.

The chain combines TRBV5-1 with TRBJ1-2; D unresolved. Germline CDR1 is SGHRS and CDR2 is YFSETQ. V was shortened by 1 base and J by 3 bases, with 7 bases between the two germline ends. The CDR3 has 13 residues. CDR3 DNA: TGCGCCAGCAGCTTGATCGGGGACTATGGCTACACCTTC. Translation gives CASSLIGDYGYTF.

DNA for the CDR3: TGTGCCAGCAGTTACTCGATTGGGAGAGGAAACACCATATATTTT. Residues: CASSYSIGRGNTIYF. This chain connects TRBV6-5 to TRBJ1-3, with D hard to call. V was pared by 0 bases and J by 4 bases, with 10 bases between. The CDR3 consists of 15 residues. Germline CDR1 is MNHEY and CDR2 is SVGAGI.

This chain joins TRBV18 and TRBJ2-2; TRBD1 might be the D (5 bases). With 2 bases removed from V and 4 bases from J, the gap between germline ends came to 5 bases. The germline V gene has CDR1 KGHSH and CDR2 LQKENI. This CDR3 comprises 13 residues. CDR3 nucleotides: TGTGCCAGCTCACCAGACAGCACCGGGGAGCTGTTTTTT. As protein: CASSPDSTGELFF.

The chain recombines TRBV15 with TRBJ2-5; D is unclear. This CDR3 is 12 amino acids long. Germline CDR1 is LNHNV and CDR2 is YYDKDF (reference sequence). Trimming stripped 5 bases from V and 2 bases from J, with 6 bases between. In DNA, the CDR3 is TGTGCCACCAGCGACATGCAAGAGACCCAGTACTTC. Protein sequence: CATSDMQETQYF.

The CDR3 loop is CASSKRENTEAFF. DNA of the CDR3: TGTGCCAGTAGTAAGCGGGAGAACACTGAAGCTTTCTTT. The chain employs TRBV19 and TRBJ1-1; D gene unclear. Germline V gives CDR1 LNHDA, CDR2 SQIVND (reference sequence). V lost 4 bases, J lost 1 base, and 7 bases lay in between. The CDR3 extends over 13 amino acids.

CDR3 bases: TGTGCTAGTGGTTTCGCAGGGGGTGGTGGCTACACCTTC. This codes for CASGFAGGGGYTF. The chain recombines TRBV12-5 with TRBJ1-2; the match to TRBD1 covers 7 bases. Germline lookup yields CDR1 LGHNT and CDR2 FRNRAP. V was pared by 3 bases and J by 7 bases, with 5 bases of the junction left unmatched. This CDR3 is built from 13 residues.

This chain uses TRBV6-2 or TRBV6-3 with TRBJ2-7; D possibly corresponds to TRBD1 (6 bases). V lost 4 bases, J lost 4 bases, and 11 bases lay in between. The CDR3 spans 13 residues. Germline V gene lookup returns CDR1 MNHEY and CDR2 SVGEGT. Here the CDR3 reads CASSWTVLYEQYF. The CDR3 coding sequence is TGTGCCAGCAGTTGGACAGTTCTTTACGAGCAGTACTTC.

The J gene is TRBJ2-7, the V gene TRBV18, with D maybe TRBD1 (6 bases). Germline CDR1 is KGHSH and CDR2 is LQKENI. The CDR3 covers 14 residues. The V gene lost 2 bases and the J gene lost 0 bases, with 8 bases spanning the gap. The DNA of the CDR3 is TGTGCCAGCTCACCAAAGGACAGCTCCTACGAGCAGTACTTC. This gives the protein CASSPKDSSYEQYF. Together with reference TRBV18 and TRBJ2-7, the CDR3 gives the full variable domain: NAGVMQNPRHLVRRRGQEARLRCSPMKGHSHVYWYRQLPEEGLKFMVYLQKENIIDESGMPKERFSAEFPKEGPSILRIQQVVRGDSAAYFCASSPKDSSYEQYFGPGTRLTVT.

The chain is built from TRBV5-8 and TRBJ1-2; D perhaps matches TRBD1 (5 bases). Trimming removed 0 bases at V and 7 bases at J, with 16 bases between. This CDR3 spans 15 amino acids. The V gene's germline CDR1 is SGHTS and CDR2 YDEGEE. The CDR3 is CASSLDRGLWGGYTF. The CDR3 region has the DNA TGTGCCAGCAGCTTGGACCGGGGACTATGGGGTGGCTACACCTTC.

The chain joins TRBV19 to TRBJ1-6; D may be TRBD1 (5 bases). Trimming left V 2 bases short and J 9 bases short, with 17 bases between. The CDR3 has 16 amino acids. CDR1 and CDR2 from the germline V gene are LNHDA and SQIVND (reference sequence). The CDR3 region has the DNA TGTGCCAGTAGTATAACGGGGGGTCAGGCCACTTCACCCCTCCACTTT. This gives the protein CASSITGGQATSPLHF. Full variable domain (missing parts from reference TRBV19 and TRBJ1-6): DGGITQSPKYLFRKEGQNVTLSCEQNLNHDAMYWYRQDPGQGLRLIYYSQIVNDFQKGDIAEGYSVSREKKESFPLTVTSAQKNPTAFYLCASSITGGQATSPLHFGNGTRLTVT.

V gene TRBV30 combines with J gene TRBJ2-1, with a possible D match to TRBD1 (5 bases). Germline CDR1 reads GTSNPN; CDR2 reads SVGIG (reference sequence). The CDR3 covers 13 residues. The germline V and J ends were trimmed by 4 bases and 2 bases, with 9 bases remaining between them. The CDR3 DNA follows: TGTGCCTGGACCTTGACAGCCTACAATGAGCAGTTCTTC. This gives the protein CAWTLTAYNEQFF.

This chain uses TRBV11-3 with TRBJ2-1; D perhaps matches TRBD2 (7 bases). Germline values: CDR1 SGHNT, CDR2 YENEEA. The CDR3 is 16 residues long. V was shortened by 0 bases and J by 8 bases, with 17 bases between the two germline ends. The CDR3 DNA reads TGTGCCAGCAGCTTAGACCGTTGGGGGGGGCACGATGAGCAGTTCTTC. It translates to CASSLDRWGGHDEQFF.

The chain joins TRBV6-5 to TRBJ1-2, with 9 bases that match TRBD1. From germline, CDR1 is MNHEY and CDR2 SVGAGI. The V segment lost 6 bases and the J segment 10 bases; nucleotides outside the gene matches: 9. CDR3 size: 13 residues. The CDR3 DNA is TGTGCCAGCAGACCTGGGACAGGGATTATCTACACCTTC. This translates into CASRPGTGIIYTF.

The chain links TRBV2 to TRBJ2-1; the match to TRBD1 covers 10 bases. This CDR3 spans 15 amino acids. Germline values: CDR1 SNHLY, CDR2 FYNNEI. The J segment lost 2 bases and the V segment lost 4 bases, leaving 2 bases of the junction unmatched. CDR3 sequence: CASSAGQGAYNEQFF. The CDR3 DNA reads TGTGCCAGCAGTGCCGGACAGGGGGCCTACAATGAGCAGTTCTTC.

This chain uses TRBV21-1 with TRBJ1-2; the D call in the table, TRBD1, was not verified against the DNA. TRBV21-1 is tagged as a pseudogene. The CDR3 covers 11 residues. The CDR3 region is CANDRDYGYTF. CDR3 in DNA: TGTGCCAACGACAGGGACTATGGCTACACCTTC.

The rearrangement links TRBV20-1 to TRBJ2-2; 7 nucleotides match TRBD1. This CDR3 region has 11 residues. The trim removed 6 bases at V and 7 bases at J, leaving 2 bases unmatched. Germline V gene sequence: CDR1 DFQATT, CDR2 SNEGSKA (reference sequence). CDR3 sequence reads: CSAAGGGELFF. In nucleotides, the CDR3 is TGCAGTGCGGCAGGGGGCGGGGAGCTGTTTTTT.

Regarding this clone: The junction differs from germline at one of its ends, possibly a read error. The same CDR3 also results from other DNA sequences found in this sample. The CDR3 DNA follows: TGTGCCAGCAGCTCCCCGCAGGGGAGATACAATGAACAGTTCTTC. Encoded protein: CASSSPQGRYNEQFF. The J gene is TRBJ2-1, the V gene TRBV11-2; D possibly corresponds to TRBD1 (6 bases). The CDR3 is made up of 15 amino acids. Germline V gene lookup returns CDR1 SGHAT and CDR2 FQNNGV.

The rearrangement links TRBV15 to TRBJ2-6; 8 positions match TRBD2. Losses at the gene ends were 5 bases for V and 0 bases for J; bases not matched to a gene: 3. CDR1 is LNHNV and CDR2 is YYDKDF in the germline V gene (reference sequence). The CDR3 has 16 amino acids. CDR3 amino acids: CATSREGSSGANVLTF. CDR3 coding DNA: TGTGCCACCAGCCGGGAGGGGAGCTCTGGGGCCAACGTCCTGACTTTC.

The chain has TRBV3-1 (or the pseudogene TRBV3-2) and TRBJ1-1; TRBD1 agrees at 8 bases. V gave up 6 bases and J gave up 3 bases; unmatched junction bases: 12. The germline V gene has CDR1 LGHDT and CDR2 YNNKEL (reference sequence). The CDR3 runs 16 residues. The CDR3 region is CASRGQDLTADTEAFF. In DNA, the CDR3 is TGTGCCAGCAGGGGACAGGACCTTACGGCGGACACTGAAGCTTTCTTT.

CDR3 coding DNA: TGTGCCAGCAGCCCCCGGACTAGCGGGGGCCCAGATACGCAGTATTTT. This sequence encodes CASSPRTSGGPDTQYF. The V and J genes are TRBV6-2 or TRBV6-3 and TRBJ2-3; 13 bases align to TRBD2. Looked up from germline, CDR1 is MNHEY and CDR2 is SVGEGT. CDR3 length: 16 residues. Trimming took 6 bases from V and 4 from J; bases not matched to a gene: 7.

The chain recombines TRBV19 with TRBJ1-2, with TRBD1 as a possible D gene (5 bases). The CDR3 spans 14 residues. V was pared by 6 bases and J by 0 bases, with 11 bases between. Germline V gene lookup returns CDR1 LNHDA and CDR2 SQIVND (reference sequence). This CDR3 reads CASSPGAANYGYTF. The CDR3 nucleotides are TGTGCCAGTAGCCCTGGGGCCGCTAACTATGGCTACACCTTC.

This rearrangement joins TRBV29-1 to TRBJ2-1; D ambiguous. Trimming stripped 7 bases from V and 2 bases from J, with 6 bases between. CDR1 and CDR2 (germline): SQVTM, ANQGSEA. The CDR3 sequence is 11 residues long. The CDR3 here is CSGATYNEQFF. CDR3 bases: TGCAGCGGGGCAACCTACAATGAGCAGTTCTTC.

This chain links TRBV5-1 with TRBJ1-1; no firm D call. The CDR3 runs 15 residues. Germline CDR1 and CDR2: SGHRS and YFSETQ. Deletions cut 3 bases from V and 5 bases from J, with 17 bases between. CDR3 loop: CASSSDPGSRTEAFF. The CDR3 DNA reads TGCGCCAGCAGCTCCGACCCAGGAAGTCGGACTGAAGCTTTCTTT.

This clone has more than one count but fewer than ten. J is TRBJ1-5 and V is TRBV19; D possibly corresponds to TRBD1 (6 bases). Germline V gene sequence: CDR1 LNHDA, CDR2 SQIVND (reference sequence). There are 13 residues in the CDR3. V was shortened by 5 bases and J by 9 bases, with 14 bases between the two germline ends. The CDR3 DNA is TGTGCCAGTAGTGGTAGGGGGGGTCCGCCCCAGCATTTT. Amino acids: CASSGRGGPPQHF.